Following are 29 T cell receptor beta chains from one sample sequenced in a study of technical replicates of blood from several donors (dated by TCRdb to 2015 to 2018). Library preparation employed the immunoSEQ multiplex PCR assay. The immuneACCESS repertoire file appears here via TCRdb, limited to in-frame rearrangements. These files lack a portion of the clones; in checked studies, under half of the deficit traces to unresolved V genes, and the cause of the others is not known. In this sample the table shows about 76,000 clones, approximately 96% of which occur a single time. The ten largest clonotypes hold roughly 0.19% of the sample. Sequenced sample: T cells isolated from PBMCs. The receptors come from a human donor in good health.

J is TRBJ1-1 and V is TRBV18; possibly TRBD1 for D (5 bases). Germline CDR1 and CDR2: KGHSH and LQKENI. The CDR3 runs 14 residues. Trimming cost V 3 bases and J 3 bases, with 11 bases left between them. Here the CDR3 reads CASSPWGADTEAFF. CDR3 in DNA: TGTGCCAGCTCACCTTGGGGCGCGGACACTGAAGCTTTCTTT.

The J gene is TRBJ2-5, the V gene TRBV5-1, with TRBD1 matching 9 bases. The CDR3 totals 15 residues. V lost 0 bases, J lost 5 bases, and 5 bases stayed unmatched. Germline V gene lookup returns CDR1 SGHRS and CDR2 YFSETQ. This CDR3 reads CASSLAGTGGETQYF. The CDR3 region has the DNA TGCGCCAGCAGCTTGGCAGGAACAGGGGGCGAGACCCAGTACTTC.

This clone was counted a single time. The J gene is TRBJ2-2, the V gene TRBV5-6, with a weak D call TRBD2 (6 bases). Per germline, CDR1 SGHDT and CDR2 YYEEEE. This CDR3 has 16 residues. Trimming took 0 bases from V and 1 from J, leaving 10 bases between them. CDR3 protein: CASSLGGRMNTGELFF. In DNA form, the CDR3 reads TGTGCCAGCAGCTTGGGAGGGAGGATGAACACCGGGGAGCTGTTTTTT.

The chain employs TRBV28 and TRBJ1-5, with D possibly matching TRBD1 (5 bases). V lost 5 bases and J 0 bases, leaving 11 bases between the germline ends. The CDR3 spans 15 residues. In germline, CDR1 is MDHEN, CDR2 SYDVKM. The CDR3 nucleotides read TGTGCCAGCAGTCGCAGGGCACTTAGCAATCAGCCCCAGCATTTT. It translates to CASSRRALSNQPQHF. Filled out from reference TRBV28 and TRBJ1-5, the complete variable domain reads DVKVTQSSRYLVKRTGEKVFLECVQDMDHENMFWYRQDPGLGLRLIYFSYDVKMKEKGDIPEGYSVSREKKERFSLILESASTNQTSMYLCASSRRALSNQPQHFGDGTRLSIL.

V usage is TRBV11-2 and J usage is TRBJ2-3; 9 positions match TRBD2. CDR3 length equals 17 residues. Germline CDR1 SGHAT, CDR2 FQNNGV. J lost 6 bases, V lost 0 bases, and 10 bases had no gene match. The CDR3 nucleotides are TGTGCCAGCAGCTTAGAGCCTAGCGGGATAAGGGGGGATACGCAGTATTTT. Translating gives CASSLEPSGIRGDTQYF.

The chain combines TRBV25-1 with TRBJ2-7; 9 bases agree with TRBD1. Trimming removed 7 bases from V and 2 bases from J; junction bases left unmatched: 3. CDR1 MGHDK and CDR2 SYGVNS come from the germline V gene. The CDR3 is made up of 13 amino acids. The CDR3 DNA reads as TGTGCCAGCACGACAGGGGGTCCCTACGAGCAGTACTTC. Its translation: CASTTGGPYEQYF.

The J gene is TRBJ1-6, the V gene TRBV4-1, with TRBD1 matching over 8 bases. Unmatched junction bases numbered 4, after V lost 3 bases and J lost 0 bases. The germline CDR1 and CDR2 sequences are MGHRA and YSYEKL. The CDR3 is made up of 17 amino acids. As DNA, the CDR3 is TGCGCCAGCAGCCAGGGACAGGCAAGCTCCTATAATTCACCCCTCCACTTT. Translation: CASSQGQASSYNSPLHF.

The rearrangement uses TRBV4-1 and TRBJ1-1, with 8 bases that match TRBD1. The ends lost 4 bases at V and 1 base at J; junction bases unmatched: 8. The germline CDR1 and CDR2 sequences are MGHRA and YSYEKL. The CDR3 sequence is 16 residues long. CDR3 residues: CASSLDRGLTNTEAFF. The CDR3 region has the DNA TGCGCCAGCAGCCTCGACAGGGGACTAACGAACACTGAAGCTTTCTTT.

The rearrangement links TRBV30 to TRBJ1-4; possibly TRBD1 for D (5 bases). The ends were cut back, 0 bases at V and 8 bases at J, with 13 bases in the middle. The germline CDR1 and CDR2 sequences are GTSNPN and SVGIG (reference sequence). The CDR3 loop spans 14 amino acids. The CDR3 sequence: CAWSVGGGGEKLFF. CDR3 sequence (DNA): TGTGCCTGGAGTGTTGGCGGGGGAGGCGAAAAACTGTTTTTT.

This chain joins TRBV4-1 and TRBJ2-1, with TRBD1 identical over 8 bases. The germline gives CDR1 MGHRA, CDR2 YSYEKL. Trimming took 1 base from V and 8 from J; bases not matched to a gene: 4. This CDR3 contains 14 residues. CDR3 protein: CASSQGAGGYEQFF. The CDR3 coding sequence is TGCGCCAGCAGCCAAGGGGCAGGGGGCTATGAGCAGTTCTTC.

The chain joins TRBV7-6 to TRBJ1-2, with a possible D match to TRBD1 (5 bases). The V and J ends lost 1 base and 5 bases respectively, with 23 bases between them. Germline lookup yields CDR1 SGHVS and CDR2 FNYEAQ. The CDR3 is 18 amino acids. Written as DNA, the CDR3 is TGTGCCAGCAGCTTAGGGTCCGGGATGAAGGGGAGGCTTTATGGCTACACCTTC. The encoded protein is CASSLGSGMKGRLYGYTF.

The rearrangement joins TRBV6-5 to TRBJ1-2; D is perhaps TRBD1 (5 bases). The CDR3 length is 13 residues. Trimming pared 5 bases from V and 4 bases from J, leaving 11 bases between. The V gene's germline CDR1 is MNHEY and CDR2 SVGAGI. The DNA for the CDR3 is TGTGCCAGCAGTCCCACGGGGGGCTATGGCTACACCTTC. Its translation is CASSPTGGYGYTF.

This clone came up once. The chain joins TRBV29-1 to TRBJ2-7; 7 bases are a match to TRBD1. This CDR3 has 14 residues. V trimming: 6 bases; J trimming: 1 base; junction bases outside the gene matches: 9. Germline CDR1 reads SQVTM; CDR2 reads ANQGSEA. The CDR3 spells CSVAGQDTSYEQYF. The CDR3 DNA follows: TGCAGCGTGGCTGGACAGGATACGTCCTACGAGCAGTACTTC.

The chain joins TRBV30 to TRBJ1-1, with a possible D match to TRBD1 (6 bases). This CDR3 is 14 amino acids long. In germline, CDR1 is GTSNPN, CDR2 SVGIG (reference sequence). V was clipped by 2 bases and J by 0 bases, with 10 bases between them. CDR3 sequence reads: CAWSQDSLNTEAFF. CDR3 coding DNA: TGTGCCTGGAGTCAGGACAGTTTGAACACTGAAGCTTTCTTT.

The rearrangement uses TRBV5-1 and TRBJ2-5; D might be TRBD2 (6 bases). Trimming took 0 bases from V and 5 from J, leaving 11 bases between them. The CDR3 is 14 amino acids. CDR1 is SGHRS and CDR2 is YFSETQ in the germline V gene. The CDR3 region is CASSLGTTRETQYF. The CDR3 DNA is TGCGCCAGCAGCTTGGGGACTACAAGGGAGACCCAGTACTTC.

V usage is TRBV28 and J usage is TRBJ2-5, with D perhaps matching TRBD1 (5 bases). The germline V gene encodes CDR1 MDHEN and CDR2 SYDVKM. This CDR3 has 17 residues. Trimming cost V 5 bases and J 4 bases, with 23 bases left between them. The CDR3 coding sequence is TGTGCCAGCAGTGGCCCCCCAGGACATGACAATTTAGAGACCCAGTACTTC. Translated: CASSGPPGHDNLETQYF.

The chain carries TRBV13 and TRBJ2-3; TRBD2 aligns across 9 bases. Per the germline V gene, CDR1 is PRHDT and CDR2 is FYEKMQ (reference sequence). V lost 5 bases and J lost 4; bases outside the gene matches: 22. CDR3 length equals 20 residues. As DNA, the CDR3 is TGTGCCAGCAGCGACGCAACTTTTACCCTTAGCGGGAGCGGGGCAGATACGCAGTATTTT. Translated, it gives CASSDATFTLSGSGADTQYF.

The chain carries TRBV27 and TRBJ2-1, with a possible D match to TRBD2 (7 bases). Deletions cut 6 bases from V and 9 bases from J, with 21 bases between. The CDR3 loop spans 15 amino acids. CDR1 is MNHEY and CDR2 is SMNVEV in the germline V gene (reference sequence). CDR3 amino acids: CASRPVGGGPSEQFF. The CDR3 DNA follows: TGTGCCAGCAGACCCGTGGGGGGGGGCCCCAGTGAGCAGTTCTTC.

This chain links TRBV6-5 with TRBJ2-1, with 8 nucleotides matching TRBD2. CDR1 is MNHEY and CDR2 is SVGAGI in the germline V gene. V lost 3 bases and J lost 5; bases outside the gene matches: 9. This CDR3 contains 16 residues. CDR3 bases: TGTGCCAGCAGTTATTATCCAGCGGGAGTAGACAATGAGCAGTTCTTC. As protein: CASSYYPAGVDNEQFF.

This chain joins TRBV2 and TRBJ2-7; 9 bases align to TRBD1. The germline V gene encodes CDR1 SNHLY and CDR2 FYNNEI. V dropped 7 bases and J dropped 1; count of bases not matched to a gene: 14. The CDR3 consists of 17 residues. CDR3 residues: CASKYWARQGGSYEQYF. The DNA for the CDR3 is TGTGCCAGCAAATATTGGGCCCGACAGGGGGGTTCCTACGAGCAGTACTTC.

This sequence joins TRBV28 and TRBJ2-6; 7 positions match TRBD1. Germline loops: CDR1 MDHEN, CDR2 SYDVKM. The junction had 8 bases not matched to a gene; V was cut back by 6 bases and J by 3 bases. The CDR3 length is 16 residues. The CDR3 nucleotides read TGTGCCAGCAGCACCACAGGGGTTGGTGGGGCCAACGTCCTGACTTTC. Its translation: CASSTTGVGGANVLTF. The variable domain in full, completed from reference TRBV28 and TRBJ2-6, reads DVKVTQSSRYLVKRTGEKVFLECVQDMDHENMFWYRQDPGLGLRLIYFSYDVKMKEKGDIPEGYSVSREKKERFSLILESASTNQTSMYLCASSTTGVGGANVLTFGAGSRLTVL.

The J gene is TRBJ1-4, the V gene TRBV6-1; D may be TRBD1 (6 bases). V was pared by 6 bases and J by 5 bases, with 10 bases between. The CDR3 extends over 13 amino acids. Germline CDR1 MNHNS, CDR2 SASEGT. CDR3 residues: CASSGQPNEKLFF. The CDR3 DNA reads TGTGCCAGCAGCGGACAGCCCAATGAAAAACTGTTTTTT.

The J gene is TRBJ1-4, the V gene TRBV7-8; D may be TRBD1 (5 bases). CDR3 length: 14 amino acids. Trimming took 1 base from V and 7 from J, leaving 10 bases between them. From germline, CDR1 is SGHVS and CDR2 FQNEAQ. CDR3 nucleotides: TGTGCCAGCAGCTTAGAGGGGCAAGTTGAAAAACTGTTTTTT. Translation gives CASSLEGQVEKLFF.

The CDR3 DNA sequence: TGTGCCAGCAGCATGGCGGGACTAGGGGCGGATACGCAGTATTTT. Encoded protein: CASSMAGLGADTQYF. The V gene is TRBV5-6, the J gene TRBJ2-3; TRBD2 matches at 8 bases. J lost 6 bases, V lost 4 bases, and 10 bases had no gene match. CDR1 is SGHDT, CDR2 YYEEEE, per germline. This CDR3 is built from 15 residues. The variable domain in full, completed from reference TRBV5-6 and TRBJ2-3, reads DAGVTQSPTHLIKTRGQQVTLRCSPKSGHDTVSWYQQALGQGPQFIFQYYEEEERQRGNFPDRFSGHQFPNYSSELNVNALLLGDSALYLCASSMAGLGADTQYFGPGTRLTVL.

CDR3: CAWNYQGLHQPQHF. The CDR3 nucleotides are TGTGCCTGGAACTATCAGGGGTTGCATCAGCCCCAGCATTTT. The J gene is TRBJ1-5, the V gene TRBV30; possibly TRBD1 for D (6 bases). The CDR3 is 14 residues long. The V end lost 4 bases, the J end lost 5 bases, and 15 bases lay between the germline ends. Per the germline V gene, CDR1 is GTSNPN and CDR2 is SVGIG (reference sequence).

The CDR3 nucleotides are TGCGCCAGCAGCTTGACGGGACAGCTTGTAGAGCAGTACTTC. Encoded protein: CASSLTGQLVEQYF. V usage is TRBV5-1 and J usage is TRBJ2-7, with 7 positions matching TRBD1. The CDR3 is 14 amino acids. Losses at the gene ends were 1 base for V and 7 bases for J; bases not matched to a gene: 8. The germline V gene encodes CDR1 SGHRS and CDR2 YFSETQ.

In its sample, this clone was seen once. V usage is TRBV28 and J usage is TRBJ2-7; TRBD1 aligns across 7 bases. Germline CDR1 and CDR2: MDHEN and SYDVKM. The CDR3 is 18 amino acids. The trim removed 3 bases at V and 7 bases at J, leaving 21 bases unmatched. The CDR3 region is CASSLLTNLGQAVGEQYF. The CDR3 nucleotides are TGTGCCAGCAGTTTGCTTACGAACCTAGGACAGGCCGTCGGGGAGCAGTACTTC.

This chain uses TRBV4-1 with TRBJ2-7; 8 nucleotides align to TRBD1. The germline CDR1 and CDR2 sequences are MGHRA and YSYEKL. CDR3 length equals 14 residues. Trimming cost V 6 bases and J 1 base; bases outside gene matches: 5. The chain's CDR3 is CASRGQGKSYEQYF. For the CDR3, the DNA is TGCGCCAGCAGAGGACAGGGCAAATCCTACGAGCAGTACTTC.

The chain carries TRBV11-2 and TRBJ1-4, with TRBD1 identical over 8 bases. Germline CDR1 is SGHAT and CDR2 is FQNNGV. Germline trimming cut 5 bases from V and 2 bases from J; bases unmatched to any gene: 10. The CDR3 has 17 residues. The chain's CDR3 is CASSADRGLQTNEKLFF. The CDR3 nucleotides are TGTGCCAGCAGCGCAGACAGGGGACTGCAGACTAATGAAAAACTGTTTTTT.